These T cell receptor beta chains were read from a single sample in a study of cytomegalovirus exposure and HLA in healthy donors. The method was immunoSEQ multiplex PCR; TCRdb's version includes in-frame clones alone and lacks a portion of them. This sample has about 59,000 clones, with 75% to 85% found just once. Input material: PBMCs. Source of these receptors: a woman aged 40 to 55 in good health and CMV-seronegative. Each CDR3 is given with its conserved first and last residue. The D gene is left open where the match is weak. Clone sizes are given selectively: once, few, many, or a class where the clone is expanded.

clone size	J gene	D gene	V gene	CDR3 DNA	CDR3 protein
once	TRBJ2-1	TRBD2	TRBV4-1	TGCGCCAGCAGCCAAGGACTAGCCAAAGATGAGCAGTTCTTC	CASSQGLAKDEQFF
NA	TRBJ2-4	NA	TRBV6-1	TGTGCCAGCATCGAGGGACTAGCCAAAAACATTCAGTACTTC	CASIEGLAKNIQYF
NA	TRBJ1-5	NA	TRBV27	TGTGCCAGCAGCGTCGCAGGGGGCAATCAGCCCCAGCATTTT	CASSVAGGNQPQHF
NA	TRBJ2-7	NA	TRBV7-9	TGTGCCAGCATCGGGGGATCCTACGAGCAGTACTTC	CASIGGSYEQYF
NA	TRBJ2-7	TRBD2	TRBV5-1	TGCGCCAGCAGCTTGGACGGGAGGGCCAGCTACGAGCAGTACTTC	CASSLDGRASYEQYF
NA	TRBJ1-2	TRBD1	TRBV6-5	TGTGCCAGCAGTTACTCGGGACAGGGGTTTGGCTACACCTTC	CASSYSGQGFGYTF
few	TRBJ2-7	NA	TRBV6-1	TGTGCCAGCAGTGATAGCGGCAGGGCAGAATCCTACGAGCAGTACTTC	CASSDSGRAESYEQYF
NA	TRBJ2-1	TRBD2	TRBV7-2	TGTGCCAGCAGTCCCGCTAGCGGGAGGATCTACAATGAGCAGTTCTTC	CASSPASGRIYNEQFF
NA	TRBJ2-1	TRBD2	TRBV28	TGTGCCAGCAGCGGAGCCCCCGGGACTAGCGGCAATGAGCAGTTCTTC	CASSGAPGTSGNEQFF
NA	TRBJ2-3	TRBD2	TRBV11-2	TGTGCCAGCAGCTTTCTAGCGGCTAGCACAGATACGCAGTATTTT	CASSFLAASTDTQYF
NA	TRBJ2-6	NA	TRBV2	TGTGCCAGCAGTGCAGGGGCCAACGTCCTGACTTTC	CASSAGANVLTF
NA	TRBJ1-6	TRBD1	TRBV7-3	TGTGCCAGCAGCTTGACTCCCGGGACAGGGGATTCACCCCTCCACTTT	CASSLTPGTGDSPLHF
medium-sized	TRBJ2-1	NA	TRBV7-9	TGTGCCAGCAGCTTAGTGGCCAGTTACAATGAGCAGTTCTTC	CASSLVASYNEQFF
NA	TRBJ1-4	NA	TRBV2	TGTGCCAGCAGTGTGGCAGGGTGGTATGAAAAACTGTTTTTT	CASSVAGWYEKLFF
NA	TRBJ2-7	TRBD1	TRBV7-6	TGTGCCAGCAGCACCGGACAGGGAAGAAACGAGCAGTACTTC	CASSTGQGRNEQYF
NA	TRBJ1-2	NA	TRBV9	TGTGCCAGCAGCCGACTCAGAACTAACTATGGCTACACCTTC	CASSRLRTNYGYTF
NA	TRBJ1-3	NA	TRBV28	TGTGCCAGCAGTTTATTCTATACAGGGACCTCTGGAAACACCATATATTTT	CASSLFYTGTSGNTIYF
NA	TRBJ1-2	TRBD1	TRBV30	TGTGCCATCACAGGGGGCAGTGGCTATGGCTACACCTTC	CAITGGSGYGYTF
NA	TRBJ2-7	TRBD1	TRBV5-1	TGCGCCAGCAGCAAGACAGGGGCGATCTACGAGCAGTACTTC	CASSKTGAIYEQYF
NA	TRBJ2-7	TRBD1	TRBV27	TGTGCCAGCAGTTCCCGACAGGGGCGATTGTCCTACGAGCAGTACTTC	CASSSRQGRLSYEQYF
NA	TRBJ2-1	TRBD2	TRBV5-1	TGCGCCAGCAGCTTGGAAGCGGGAGCGTCGTATGAGCAGTTCTTC	CASSLEAGASYEQFF
NA	TRBJ1-1	TRBD1	TRBV5-1	TGCGCCAGCAGTCAGGGGGCGTTTAACACTGAAGCTTTCTTT	CASSQGAFNTEAFF
NA	TRBJ2-7	TRBD2	TRBV27	TGTGCCAGCAGCTCTAGCGGATTACCCTACGAGCAGTACTTC	CASSSSGLPYEQYF
NA	TRBJ1-1	TRBD1	TRBV13	TGTGCCAGCAGCTACCGGACAGGGGGCGCGACTGAAGCTTTCTTT	CASSYRTGGATEAFF
NA	TRBJ2-5	TRBD1	TRBV28	TGTGCCAGTCGTACCGACAGGGGCCAAGAGACCCAGTACTTC	CASRTDRGQETQYF